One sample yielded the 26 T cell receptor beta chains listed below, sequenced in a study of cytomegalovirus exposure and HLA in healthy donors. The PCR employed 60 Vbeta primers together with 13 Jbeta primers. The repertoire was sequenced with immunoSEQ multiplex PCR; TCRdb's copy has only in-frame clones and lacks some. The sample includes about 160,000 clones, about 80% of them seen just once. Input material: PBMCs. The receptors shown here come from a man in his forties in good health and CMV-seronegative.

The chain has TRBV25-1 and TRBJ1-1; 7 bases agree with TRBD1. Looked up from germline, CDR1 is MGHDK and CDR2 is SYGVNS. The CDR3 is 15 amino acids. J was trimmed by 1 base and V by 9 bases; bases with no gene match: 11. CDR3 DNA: TGTGCCAGTAACCGGCGCAGGGGGAGGAACACTGAAGCTTTCTTT. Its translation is CASNRRRGRNTEAFF.

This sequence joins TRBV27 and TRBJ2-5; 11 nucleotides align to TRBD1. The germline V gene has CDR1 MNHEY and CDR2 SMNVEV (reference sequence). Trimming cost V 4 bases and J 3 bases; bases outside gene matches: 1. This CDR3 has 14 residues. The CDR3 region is CASSWGQGEETQYF. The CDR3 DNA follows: TGTGCCAGCAGTTGGGGACAGGGGGAAGAGACCCAGTACTTC.

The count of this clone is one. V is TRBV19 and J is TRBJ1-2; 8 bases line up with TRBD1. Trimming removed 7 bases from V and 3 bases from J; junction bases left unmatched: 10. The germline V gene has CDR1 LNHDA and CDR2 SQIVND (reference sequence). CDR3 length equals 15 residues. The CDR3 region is CASIRDRSYDYGYTF. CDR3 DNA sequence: TGTGCCAGTATCCGGGACAGGAGTTATGACTATGGCTACACCTTC.

CDR3 region: CASSLTHGEEKLFF. The CDR3 region has the DNA TGTGCCAGCAGCTTAACCCACGGGGAAGAAAAACTGTTTTTT. The J gene is TRBJ1-4, the V gene TRBV13; D is uncertain. Germline CDR1 and CDR2: PRHDT and FYEKMQ (reference sequence). This CDR3 region has 14 residues. The ends were cut back, 2 bases at V and 8 bases at J, with 12 bases in the middle.

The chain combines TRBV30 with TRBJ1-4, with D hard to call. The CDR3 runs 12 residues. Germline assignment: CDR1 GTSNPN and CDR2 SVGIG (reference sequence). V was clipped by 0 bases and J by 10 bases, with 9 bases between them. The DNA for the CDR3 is TGTGCCTGGAGTGTCAGTGAGGGAAAACTGTTTTTT. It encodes CAWSVSEGKLFF.

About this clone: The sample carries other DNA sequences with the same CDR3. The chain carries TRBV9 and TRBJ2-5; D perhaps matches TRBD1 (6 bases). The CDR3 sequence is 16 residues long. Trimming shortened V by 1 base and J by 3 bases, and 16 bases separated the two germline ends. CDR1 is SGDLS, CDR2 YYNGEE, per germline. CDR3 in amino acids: CASSVLQGLGEETQYF. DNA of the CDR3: TGTGCCAGCAGCGTACTTCAGGGGTTAGGAGAAGAGACCCAGTACTTC.

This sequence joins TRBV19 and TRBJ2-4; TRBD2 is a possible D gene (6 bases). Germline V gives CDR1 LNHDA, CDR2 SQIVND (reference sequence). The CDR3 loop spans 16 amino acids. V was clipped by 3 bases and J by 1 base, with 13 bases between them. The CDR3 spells CASSIQAGRAKNIQYF. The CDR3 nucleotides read TGTGCCAGTAGTATCCAGGCGGGACGCGCCAAAAACATTCAGTACTTC. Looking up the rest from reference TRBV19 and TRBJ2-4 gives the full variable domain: DGGITQSPKYLFRKEGQNVTLSCEQNLNHDAMYWYRQDPGQGLRLIYYSQIVNDFQKGDIAEGYSVSREKKESFPLTVTSAQKNPTAFYLCASSIQAGRAKNIQYFGAGTRLSVL.

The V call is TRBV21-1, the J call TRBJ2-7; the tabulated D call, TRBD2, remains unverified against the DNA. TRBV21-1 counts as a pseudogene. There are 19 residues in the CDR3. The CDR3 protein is CASSKATCGTSVPLYEQYV. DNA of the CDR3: TGTGCCAGCAGCAAAGCCACATGCGGGACTAGCGTTCCCCTCTACGAGCAGTACGTC.

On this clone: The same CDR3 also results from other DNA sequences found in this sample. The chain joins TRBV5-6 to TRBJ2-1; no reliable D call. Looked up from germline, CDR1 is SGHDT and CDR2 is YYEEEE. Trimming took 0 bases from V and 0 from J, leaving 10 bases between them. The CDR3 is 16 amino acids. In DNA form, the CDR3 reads TGTGCCAGCAGCTTGGTTCGGGTGAGCTCCTACAATGAGCAGTTCTTC. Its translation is CASSLVRVSSYNEQFF.

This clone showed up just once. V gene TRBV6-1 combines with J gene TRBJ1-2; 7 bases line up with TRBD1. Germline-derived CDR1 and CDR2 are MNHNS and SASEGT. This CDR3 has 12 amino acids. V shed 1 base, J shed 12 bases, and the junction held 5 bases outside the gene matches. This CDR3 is CASSEEGDRDTF. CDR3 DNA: TGTGCCAGCAGTGAAGAGGGTGACAGGGACACCTTC.

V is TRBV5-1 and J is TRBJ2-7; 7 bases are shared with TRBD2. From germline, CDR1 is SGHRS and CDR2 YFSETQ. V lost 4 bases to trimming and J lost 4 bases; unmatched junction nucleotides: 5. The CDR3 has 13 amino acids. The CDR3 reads CASSDSGYYEQYF. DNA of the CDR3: TGCGCCAGCAGCGATAGCGGGTATTACGAGCAGTACTTC.

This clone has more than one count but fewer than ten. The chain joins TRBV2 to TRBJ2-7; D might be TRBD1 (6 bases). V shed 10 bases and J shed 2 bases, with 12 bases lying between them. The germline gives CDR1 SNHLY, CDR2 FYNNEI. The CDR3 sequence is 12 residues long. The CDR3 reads CATRQDAYEQYF. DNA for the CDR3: TGTGCCACCAGACAGGACGCCTACGAGCAGTACTTC.

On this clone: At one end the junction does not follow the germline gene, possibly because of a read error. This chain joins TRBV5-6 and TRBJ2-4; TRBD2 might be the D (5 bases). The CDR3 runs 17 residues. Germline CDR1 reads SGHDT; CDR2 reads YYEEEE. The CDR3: CASSFIRQKGRLNSQYF. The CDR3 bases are TGTGCCAGCAGCTTTATTCGGCAGAAAGGCCGACTAAACAGTCAGTACTTC.

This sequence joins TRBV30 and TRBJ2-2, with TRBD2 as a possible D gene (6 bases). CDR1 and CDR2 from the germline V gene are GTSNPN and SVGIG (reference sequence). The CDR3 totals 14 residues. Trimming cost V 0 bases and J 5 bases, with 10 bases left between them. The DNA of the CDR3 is TGTGCCTGGAGTGTATACGGGGGTACCGGGGAGCTGTTTTTT. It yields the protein CAWSVYGGTGELFF.

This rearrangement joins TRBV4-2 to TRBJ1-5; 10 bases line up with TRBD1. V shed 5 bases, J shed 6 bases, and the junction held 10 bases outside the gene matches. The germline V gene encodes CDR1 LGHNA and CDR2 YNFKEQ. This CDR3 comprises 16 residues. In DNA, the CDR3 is TGTGCCAGCAGCGACGGCGGGACAGGGGTTTTTCAGCCCCAGCATTTT. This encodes CASSDGGTGVFQPQHF.

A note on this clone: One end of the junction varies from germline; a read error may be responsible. DNA of the CDR3: TGTGCCAGCAGCTCCTCGGGGGGCCTCTACAGTGAGCAGTTCTTC. Its protein product is CASSSSGGLYSEQFF. The chain joins TRBV7-3 to TRBJ2-1; possible D gene TRBD2, 7 bases. Germline V gives CDR1 SGHTA, CDR2 FQGTGA. The CDR3 is 15 residues long.

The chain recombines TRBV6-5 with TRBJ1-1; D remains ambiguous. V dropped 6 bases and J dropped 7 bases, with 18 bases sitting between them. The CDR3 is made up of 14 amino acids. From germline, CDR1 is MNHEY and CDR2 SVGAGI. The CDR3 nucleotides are TGTGCCAGCAGCCGTCTAGATATAAACGGTGAAGCTTTCTTT. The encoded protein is CASSRLDINGEAFF.

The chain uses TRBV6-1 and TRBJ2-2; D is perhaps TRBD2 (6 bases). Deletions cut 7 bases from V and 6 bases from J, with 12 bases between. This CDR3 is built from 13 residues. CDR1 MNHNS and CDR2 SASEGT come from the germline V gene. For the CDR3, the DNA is TGTGCCAGCACCATGGAGGGGCCCGGGGAGCTGTTTTTT. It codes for CASTMEGPGELFF.

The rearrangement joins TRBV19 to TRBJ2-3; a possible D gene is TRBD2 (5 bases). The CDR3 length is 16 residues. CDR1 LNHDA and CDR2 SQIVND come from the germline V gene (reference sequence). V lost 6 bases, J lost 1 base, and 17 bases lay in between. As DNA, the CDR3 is TGTGCCAGTAGGTCCGGAGCGGTGAGAGGCACAGATACGCAGTATTTT. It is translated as CASRSGAVRGTDTQYF.

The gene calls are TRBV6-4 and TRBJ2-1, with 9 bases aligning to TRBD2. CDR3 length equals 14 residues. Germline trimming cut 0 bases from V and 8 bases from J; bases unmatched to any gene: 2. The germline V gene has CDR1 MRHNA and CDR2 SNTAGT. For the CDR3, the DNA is TGTGCCAGCAGTGACTCAGGGACTAGCTATGAGCAGTTCTTC. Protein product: CASSDSGTSYEQFF.

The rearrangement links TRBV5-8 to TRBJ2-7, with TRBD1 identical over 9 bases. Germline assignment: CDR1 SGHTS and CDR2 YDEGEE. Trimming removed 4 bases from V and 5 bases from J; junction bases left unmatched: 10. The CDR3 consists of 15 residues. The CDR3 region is CASSVGQGNLHEQYF. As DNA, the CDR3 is TGTGCCAGCAGCGTCGGACAGGGGAACCTCCACGAGCAGTACTTC.

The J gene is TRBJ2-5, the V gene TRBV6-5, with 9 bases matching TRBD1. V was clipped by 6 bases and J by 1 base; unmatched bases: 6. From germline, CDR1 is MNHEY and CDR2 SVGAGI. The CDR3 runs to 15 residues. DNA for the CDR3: TGTGCCAGCAGCTCGGACAGGGGCTTCCAAGAGACCCAGTACTTC. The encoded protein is CASSSDRGFQETQYF.

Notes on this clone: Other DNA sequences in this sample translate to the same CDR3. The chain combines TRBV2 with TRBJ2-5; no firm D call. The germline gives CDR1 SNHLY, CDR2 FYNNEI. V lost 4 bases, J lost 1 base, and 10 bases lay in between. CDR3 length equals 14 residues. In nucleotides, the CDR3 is TGTGCCAGCAGTGCTGGCAGACTCCAAGAGACCCAGTACTTC. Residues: CASSAGRLQETQYF.

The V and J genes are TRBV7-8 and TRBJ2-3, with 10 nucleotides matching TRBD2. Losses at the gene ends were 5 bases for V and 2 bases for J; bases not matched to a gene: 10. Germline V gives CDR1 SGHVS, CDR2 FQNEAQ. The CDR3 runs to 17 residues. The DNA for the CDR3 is TGTGCCAGCAGCGCCAAGACTAGCGGGTACATCACAGATACGCAGTATTTT. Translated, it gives CASSAKTSGYITDTQYF.

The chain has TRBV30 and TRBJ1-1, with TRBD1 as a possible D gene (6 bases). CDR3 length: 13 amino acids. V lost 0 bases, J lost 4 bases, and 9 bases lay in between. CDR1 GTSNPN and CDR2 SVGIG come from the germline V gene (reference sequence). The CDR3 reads CAWSVQGVTEAFF. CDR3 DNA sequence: TGTGCCTGGAGTGTACAGGGTGTCACTGAAGCTTTCTTT.

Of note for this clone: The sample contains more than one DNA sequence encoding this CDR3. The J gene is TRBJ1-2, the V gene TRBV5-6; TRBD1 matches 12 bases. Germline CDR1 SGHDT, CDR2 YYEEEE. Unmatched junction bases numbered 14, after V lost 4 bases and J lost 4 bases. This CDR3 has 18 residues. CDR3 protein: CASSLVPGQGAVGYGYTF. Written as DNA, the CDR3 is TGTGCCAGCAGCCTGGTCCCGGGACAGGGGGCTGTTGGCTATGGCTACACCTTC.